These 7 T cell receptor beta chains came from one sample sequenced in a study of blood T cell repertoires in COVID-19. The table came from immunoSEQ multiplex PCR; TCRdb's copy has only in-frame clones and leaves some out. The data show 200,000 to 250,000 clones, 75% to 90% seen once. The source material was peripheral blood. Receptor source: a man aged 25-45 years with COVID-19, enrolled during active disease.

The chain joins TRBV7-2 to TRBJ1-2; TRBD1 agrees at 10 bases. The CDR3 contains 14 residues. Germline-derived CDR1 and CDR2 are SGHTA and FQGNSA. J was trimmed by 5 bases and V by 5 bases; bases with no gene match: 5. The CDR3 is CASSPDRGSYGYTF. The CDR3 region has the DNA TGTGCCAGCAGCCCGGACAGGGGGTCTTATGGCTACACCTTC.

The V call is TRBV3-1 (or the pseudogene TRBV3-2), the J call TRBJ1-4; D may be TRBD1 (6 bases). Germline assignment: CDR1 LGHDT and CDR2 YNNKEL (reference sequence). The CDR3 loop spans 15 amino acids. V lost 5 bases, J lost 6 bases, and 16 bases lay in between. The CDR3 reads CASSARGGRDEKLFF. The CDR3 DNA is TGTGCCAGCAGCGCCAGGGGAGGGAGGGATGAAAAACTGTTTTTT.

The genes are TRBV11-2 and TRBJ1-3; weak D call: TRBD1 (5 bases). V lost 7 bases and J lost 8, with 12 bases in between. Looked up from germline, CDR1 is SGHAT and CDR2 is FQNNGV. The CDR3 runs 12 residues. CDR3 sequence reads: CASTSPGYTIYF. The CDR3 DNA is TGTGCCAGCACTTCCCCAGGGTACACCATATATTTT. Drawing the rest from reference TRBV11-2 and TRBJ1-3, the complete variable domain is EAGVAQSPRYKIIEKRQSVAFWCNPISGHATLYWYQQILGQGPKLLIQFQNNGVVDDSQLPKDRFSAERLKGVDSTLKIQPAKLEDSAVYLCASTSPGYTIYFGEGSWLTVV.

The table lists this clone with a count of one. The CDR3 bases are TGCGCCAGCAGCTTGGAGGCACAGGGGAACACCGGGGAGCTGTTTTTT. Its translation is CASSLEAQGNTGELFF. This chain links TRBV5-1 with TRBJ2-2; D perhaps matches TRBD1 (6 bases). This CDR3 region has 16 residues. V was trimmed by 0 bases and J by 1 base, leaving 10 bases between them. Per the germline V gene, CDR1 is SGHRS and CDR2 is YFSETQ. Supplemented by reference TRBV5-1 and TRBJ2-2, the full variable domain reads KAGVTQTPRYLIKTRGQQVTLSCSPISGHRSVSWYQQTPGQGLQFLFEYFSETQRNKGNFPGRFSGRQFSNSRSEMNVSTLELGDSALYLCASSLEAQGNTGELFFGEGSRLTVL.

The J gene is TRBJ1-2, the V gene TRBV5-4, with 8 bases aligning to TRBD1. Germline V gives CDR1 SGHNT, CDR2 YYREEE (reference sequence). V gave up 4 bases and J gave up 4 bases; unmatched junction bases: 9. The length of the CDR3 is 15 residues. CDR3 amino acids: CASSPGDRFSYGYTF. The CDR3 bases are TGTGCCAGCAGCCCGGGGGACAGGTTCTCCTATGGCTACACCTTC.

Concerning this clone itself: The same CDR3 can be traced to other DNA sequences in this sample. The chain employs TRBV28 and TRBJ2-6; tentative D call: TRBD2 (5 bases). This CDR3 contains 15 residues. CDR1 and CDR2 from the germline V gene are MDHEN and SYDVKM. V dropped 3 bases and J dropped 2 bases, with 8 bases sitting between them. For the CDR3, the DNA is TGTGCCAGCAGTTTTCGGGGTACTGGGGCCAACGTCCTGACTTTC. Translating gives CASSFRGTGANVLTF.

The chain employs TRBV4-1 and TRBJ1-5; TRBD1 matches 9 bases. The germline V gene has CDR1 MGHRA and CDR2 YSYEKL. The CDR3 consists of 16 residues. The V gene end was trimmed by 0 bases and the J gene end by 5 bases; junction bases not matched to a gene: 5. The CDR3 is CASSQDQDRGDQPQHF. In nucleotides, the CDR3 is TGCGCCAGCAGCCAAGACCAGGACAGGGGCGATCAGCCCCAGCATTTT.